The count of the clone carrying this T cell receptor (beta chain) is one. Clones were read by immunoSEQ multiplex PCR, and TCRdb kept only the in-frame ones, dropping some. The table records fewer than 200,000 clones, around 80% of them present only once. This entry comes from a study of blood T cell repertoires in COVID-19. This CDR3 has 13 amino acids. Germline V gene data show CDR1 as LNHNV and CDR2 as YYDKDF (reference sequence). Between the trimmed V and J ends, which lost 8 bases and 0 bases, there was a span of 9 bases. The J gene is TRBJ2-3, the V gene TRBV15; tentative D call: TRBD1 (6 bases). This clonotype originated in a man aged 55 to 70 with acute or convalescent COVID-19. Sequencing was performed on peripheral blood. CDR3 region: CATGQRSTDTQYF. Here the CDR3 DNA reads TGTGCCACCGGACAGAGAAGCACAGATACGCAGTATTTT.